Presented here are 8 T cell receptor beta chains from one specimen sequenced in a study of T cell responses to AZD1222 COVID-19 vaccine. The protocol was immunoSEQ multiplex PCR, while the TCRdb copy is restricted to in-frame clones and leaves out a portion. The sample lists around 97,000 clones, around 92% occurring once. The input for sequencing was peripheral blood, taken on day 0 of AZD1222 vaccination. These receptors were obtained from an adult in good health.

This chain connects TRBV7-2 to TRBJ2-4; D is unclear. Germline V gene data show CDR1 as SGHTA and CDR2 as FQGNSA. V gave up 2 bases and J gave up 0 bases, with 14 bases separating them. This CDR3 region has 17 residues. In nucleotides, the CDR3 is TGTGCCAGCAGCTTAACTACCCCCCTACTAGCCAAAAACATTCAGTACTTC. Its translation: CASSLTTPLLAKNIQYF. The whole variable domain, filled in from reference TRBV7-2 and TRBJ2-4, reads GAGVSQSPSNKVTEKGKDVELRCDPISGHTALYWYRQSLGQGLEFLIYFQGNSAPDKSGLPSDRFSAERTGGSVSTLTIQRTQQEDSAVYLCASSLTTPLLAKNIQYFGAGTRLSVL.

This CDR3 is CASSMAQADLRQPQHF. The DNA of the CDR3 is TGTGCCAGTAGTATGGCGCAGGCCGACTTGAGGCAGCCCCAGCATTTT. The gene calls are TRBV19 and TRBJ1-5; D is unresolved. The germline V gene has CDR1 LNHDA and CDR2 SQIVND (reference sequence). There are 16 residues in the CDR3. With 3 bases removed from V and 7 bases from J, the gap between germline ends came to 19 bases.

A single count supports this clone. V gene TRBV15 combines with J gene TRBJ2-5; the match to TRBD2 covers 14 bases. The CDR3 runs to 16 residues. Germline loops: CDR1 LNHNV, CDR2 YYDKDF (reference sequence). V lost 3 bases, J lost 5 bases, and 5 bases stayed unmatched. CDR3 amino acids: CATSRGLAGVVETQYF. The CDR3 region has the DNA TGTGCCACCAGCAGGGGACTAGCGGGAGTTGTGGAGACCCAGTACTTC.

On this clone: The identical CDR3 is also encoded by other nucleotide sequences in the sample. The V call is TRBV7-8, the J call TRBJ1-6; 10 nucleotides match TRBD1. Per the germline V gene, CDR1 is SGHVS and CDR2 is FQNEAQ. Losses at the gene ends were 5 bases for V and 1 base for J; bases not matched to a gene: 5. There are 17 residues in the CDR3. The CDR3 reads CASSPRTGGSYNSPLHF. The CDR3 bases are TGTGCCAGCAGCCCCAGGACAGGGGGATCCTATAATTCACCCCTCCACTTT.

The genes are TRBV7-2 and TRBJ2-3; no clear D. The CDR3 has 12 amino acids. V gave up 2 bases and J gave up 6 bases, with 6 bases separating them. Per germline, CDR1 SGHTA and CDR2 FQGNSA. The CDR3 protein is CASSLSSDTQYF. Here the CDR3 DNA reads TGTGCCAGCAGCTTATCTTCCGATACGCAGTATTTT.

The rearrangement joins TRBV3-1 (or the pseudogene TRBV3-2) to TRBJ2-7; no reliable D call. The ends were cut back, 1 base at V and 9 bases at J, with 16 bases in the middle. This CDR3 is built from 14 residues. Germline V lookup: CDR1 LGHDT, CDR2 YNNKEL (reference sequence). DNA for the CDR3: TGTGCCAGCAGCCAAGTTAATAACCAACGAAGGCAGTACTTC. Its translation is CASSQVNNQRRQYF.

The rearrangement links TRBV6-5 to TRBJ2-7; D might be TRBD1 or TRBD2, each matching 5 bases. CDR1 and CDR2 from the germline V gene are MNHEY and SVGAGI. The CDR3 length is 15 residues. V shed 8 bases and J shed 5 bases, with 22 bases lying between them. The chain's CDR3 is CASWERGRVYHEQYF. The DNA of the CDR3 is TGTGCCAGCTGGGAGAGGGGCAGGGTATACCACGAGCAGTACTTC.

V usage is TRBV7-8 and J usage is TRBJ1-1; D unclear. The CDR3 totals 15 residues. CDR1 and CDR2 from the germline V gene are SGHVS and FQNEAQ. Trimming removed 5 bases at V and 2 bases at J, with 15 bases between. Here the CDR3 DNA reads TGTGCCAGCAGCGTTTCCCAGACTCCTAACACTGAAGCTTTCTTT. This gives the protein CASSVSQTPNTEAFF.